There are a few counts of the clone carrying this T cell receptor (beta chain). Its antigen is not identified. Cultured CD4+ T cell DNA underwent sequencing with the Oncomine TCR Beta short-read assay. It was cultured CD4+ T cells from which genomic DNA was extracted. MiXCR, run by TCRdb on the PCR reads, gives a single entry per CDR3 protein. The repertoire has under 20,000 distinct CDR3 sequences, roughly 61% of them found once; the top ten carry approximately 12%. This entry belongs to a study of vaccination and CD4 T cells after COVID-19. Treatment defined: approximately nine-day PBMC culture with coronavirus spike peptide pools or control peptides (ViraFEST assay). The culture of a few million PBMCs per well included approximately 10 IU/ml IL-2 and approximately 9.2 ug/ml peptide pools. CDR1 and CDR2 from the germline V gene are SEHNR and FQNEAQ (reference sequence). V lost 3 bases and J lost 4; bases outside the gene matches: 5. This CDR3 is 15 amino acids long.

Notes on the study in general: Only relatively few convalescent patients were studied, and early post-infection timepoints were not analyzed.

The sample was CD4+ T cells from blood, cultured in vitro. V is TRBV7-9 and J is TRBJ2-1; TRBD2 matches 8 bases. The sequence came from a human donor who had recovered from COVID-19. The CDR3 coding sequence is TGTGCCAGCAGCTTGGTAGCGGGACCATACAATGAGCAGTTCTTC. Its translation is CASSLVAGPYNEQFF.